Listed below are T cell receptor beta chains from one sample, sequenced in a study of blood T cell repertoires in COVID-19. The table came from immunoSEQ multiplex PCR; TCRdb's copy has only in-frame clones and leaves some out. The sample shows some 140,000 clones, around 84% of them seen only once. Material: peripheral blood. The receptors come from a man at least 80 years old with acute or convalescent COVID-19. The CDR3 runs from the conserved cysteine through the conserved F or W. Each record gives: J gene, D gene, clone size, V gene, CDR3 protein, CDR3 DNA. A D gene is named only where the DNA matches it firmly. Clone size appears in some rows only: once, few, many, or a class for an expanded clone.

j_call: TRBJ2-7; d_call: .; clone_size: .; v_call: TRBV3-1/TRBV3-2; cdr3_aa: CASSQVQGTGEQYF; cdr3_nt: TGTGCCAGCAGCCAAGTTCAGGGGACGGGCGAGCAGTACTTC
j_call: TRBJ1-4; d_call: .; clone_size: .; v_call: TRBV15; cdr3_aa: CATSRDSREGKLFF; cdr3_nt: TGTGCCACCAGCAGAGACTCACGGGAGGGAAAACTGTTTTTT
j_call: TRBJ2-7; d_call: TRBD1; clone_size: .; v_call: TRBV12-5; cdr3_aa: CASAQRTGPGEQYF; cdr3_nt: TGTGCTAGTGCCCAACGGACAGGGCCAGGAGAGCAGTACTTC
j_call: TRBJ2-3; d_call: TRBD2; clone_size: .; v_call: TRBV5-6; cdr3_aa: CASSLLRGASTDTQYF; cdr3_nt: TGTGCCAGCAGCTTGTTGCGGGGGGCCTCCACAGATACGCAGTATTTT
j_call: TRBJ1-2; d_call: .; clone_size: .; v_call: TRBV6-1; cdr3_aa: CASSDGRQAYGYTF; cdr3_nt: TGTGCCAGCAGTGATGGGCGACAGGCCTATGGCTACACCTTC
j_call: TRBJ2-1; d_call: TRBD1; clone_size: .; v_call: TRBV9; cdr3_aa: CASSVDGQGSNEQFF; cdr3_nt: TGTGCCAGCAGCGTAGATGGACAGGGTAGCAATGAGCAGTTCTTC
j_call: TRBJ2-7; d_call: TRBD1; clone_size: .; v_call: TRBV23-1; cdr3_aa: CASSQFGQGDYEQYF; cdr3_nt: TGCGCCAGCAGTCAATTTGGACAGGGGGACTACGAGCAGTACTTC
j_call: TRBJ2-2; d_call: .; clone_size: .; v_call: TRBV7-9; cdr3_aa: CASSFVGELFF; cdr3_nt: TGTGCCAGCAGCTTCGTCGGGGAGCTGTTTTTT
j_call: TRBJ2-1; d_call: .; clone_size: .; v_call: TRBV16; cdr3_aa: CASSRGQDNEQFF; cdr3_nt: TGTGCCAGCAGCCGCGGACAAGACAATGAGCAGTTCTTC
j_call: TRBJ1-2; d_call: .; clone_size: .; v_call: TRBV4-3; cdr3_aa: CASSPQRGIGVYGYTF; cdr3_nt: TGCGCCAGCAGCCCTCAAAGGGGAATAGGGGTCTATGGCTACACCTTC
j_call: TRBJ1-4; d_call: TRBD1; clone_size: .; v_call: TRBV7-3; cdr3_aa: CARKKGQPNEKLFF; cdr3_nt: TGTGCCAGGAAAAAGGGACAGCCTAATGAAAAACTGTTTTTT
j_call: TRBJ2-2; d_call: TRBD2; clone_size: once; v_call: TRBV20-1; cdr3_aa: CSASSGGAYTGELFF; cdr3_nt: TGCAGTGCTAGTAGCGGGGGGGCCTACACCGGGGAGCTGTTTTTT
j_call: TRBJ1-2; d_call: TRBD1; clone_size: once; v_call: TRBV9; cdr3_aa: CASSLGQRLNYGYTF; cdr3_nt: TGTGCCAGCAGCTTGGGACAGCGTTTGAACTATGGCTACACCTTC
j_call: TRBJ1-5; d_call: .; clone_size: few; v_call: TRBV5-6; cdr3_aa: CASSLLGSNQPQHF; cdr3_nt: TGTGCCAGCAGCTTACTGGGCTCAAATCAGCCCCAGCATTTT
j_call: TRBJ2-7; d_call: TRBD2; clone_size: .; v_call: TRBV5-1; cdr3_aa: CASSSGLTSGGADEQYF; cdr3_nt: TGCGCCAGCAGCTCCGGACTAACTAGCGGGGGGGCCGACGAGCAGTACTTC
j_call: TRBJ1-3; d_call: .; clone_size: .; v_call: TRBV4-1; cdr3_aa: CASSQDGGSGNTIYF; cdr3_nt: TGCGCCAGCAGCCAAGACGGCGGCTCTGGAAACACCATATATTTT
j_call: TRBJ2-5; d_call: TRBD2; clone_size: .; v_call: TRBV11-3; cdr3_aa: CASSRRGGLETQYF; cdr3_nt: TGTGCCAGCAGCAGGCGGGGGGGCCTGGAGACCCAGTACTTC
j_call: TRBJ1-5; d_call: .; clone_size: .; v_call: TRBV19; cdr3_aa: CASSLQGRHNQPQHF; cdr3_nt: TGTGCCAGTAGCCTACAGGGTAGGCACAATCAGCCCCAGCATTTT
j_call: TRBJ1-1; d_call: .; clone_size: .; v_call: TRBV5-1; cdr3_aa: CASSSGWDTEAFF; cdr3_nt: TGCGCCAGCAGCTCCGGGTGGGACACTGAAGCTTTCTTT
j_call: TRBJ1-5; d_call: TRBD1; clone_size: .; v_call: TRBV6-2/TRBV6-3; cdr3_aa: CASSMYGQDQPQHF; cdr3_nt: TGTGCCAGCAGTATGTACGGACAGGATCAGCCCCAGCATTTT
j_call: TRBJ1-6; d_call: .; clone_size: .; v_call: TRBV19; cdr3_aa: CASSIGGFSSYNSPLHF; cdr3_nt: TGTGCCAGTAGTATAGGAGGGTTTAGCTCCTATAATTCACCCCTCCACTTT
j_call: TRBJ2-1; d_call: .; clone_size: few; v_call: TRBV11-3; cdr3_aa: CASSSDSYYNEQFF; cdr3_nt: TGTGCCAGCAGCTCAGACTCGTACTACAATGAGCAGTTCTTC
j_call: TRBJ2-5; d_call: TRBD2; clone_size: .; v_call: TRBV19; cdr3_aa: CASSIGGETQYF; cdr3_nt: TGTGCCAGTAGTATCGGGGGGGAGACCCAGTACTTC
j_call: TRBJ1-5; d_call: .; clone_size: .; v_call: TRBV24-1; cdr3_aa: CATSGEGEDQPQHF; cdr3_nt: TGTGCCACCAGTGGGGAAGGGGAGGATCAGCCCCAGCATTTT
j_call: TRBJ2-1; d_call: TRBD1; clone_size: .; v_call: TRBV5-1; cdr3_aa: CASSLGQGTYNEQFF; cdr3_nt: TGCGCCAGCAGCCTTGGACAGGGGACGTACAATGAGCAGTTCTTC
j_call: TRBJ2-1; d_call: .; clone_size: .; v_call: TRBV19; cdr3_aa: CASSISPSGAYNEQFF; cdr3_nt: TGTGCCAGTAGTATCTCCCCGTCAGGGGCCTACAATGAGCAGTTCTTC
j_call: TRBJ2-2; d_call: .; clone_size: .; v_call: TRBV18; cdr3_aa: CASSPTTEPGELFF; cdr3_nt: TGTGCCAGCTCCCCCACGACAGAGCCCGGGGAGCTGTTTTTT
j_call: TRBJ2-3; d_call: .; clone_size: .; v_call: TRBV10-3; cdr3_aa: CAISPLGGAPTDTQYF; cdr3_nt: TGTGCCATCAGTCCCCTCGGCGGGGCCCCCACAGATACGCAGTATTTT
j_call: TRBJ2-4; d_call: TRBD1; clone_size: few; v_call: TRBV5-6; cdr3_aa: CASSFSGQGRGQYF; cdr3_nt: TGTGCCAGCAGCTTCTCGGGACAGGGGCGCGGTCAGTACTTC
j_call: TRBJ2-4; d_call: TRBD2; clone_size: .; v_call: TRBV30; cdr3_aa: CAWRPAGGLDIQYF; cdr3_nt: TGTGCCTGGAGGCCAGCGGGGGGGCTAGACATTCAGTACTTC
j_call: TRBJ2-6; d_call: TRBD1; clone_size: once; v_call: TRBV11-1; cdr3_aa: CASSARQGGGANVLTF; cdr3_nt: TGTGCCAGCAGCGCTCGACAGGGTGGTGGGGCCAACGTCCTGACTTTC
j_call: TRBJ2-6; d_call: .; clone_size: .; v_call: TRBV2; cdr3_aa: CASRLEGIAGANVLTF; cdr3_nt: TGTGCCAGCAGGTTGGAGGGGATTGCTGGGGCCAACGTCCTGACTTTT
j_call: TRBJ2-7; d_call: .; clone_size: .; v_call: TRBV19; cdr3_aa: CASSTGLPYEQYF; cdr3_nt: TGTGCCAGTAGTACGGGACTGCCCTACGAGCAGTACTTC
j_call: TRBJ1-5; d_call: TRBD1; clone_size: .; v_call: TRBV6-6; cdr3_aa: CASSPQGGVRSNQPQHF; cdr3_nt: TGTGCCAGCAGTCCACAGGGGGGGGTCCGTAGCAATCAGCCCCAGCATTTT
j_call: TRBJ2-4; d_call: TRBD2; clone_size: .; v_call: TRBV9; cdr3_aa: CASSAGTSGGAKNIQYF; cdr3_nt: TGTGCCAGCAGCGCCGGGACTAGCGGGGGAGCCAAAAACATTCAGTACTTC
j_call: TRBJ2-3; d_call: .; clone_size: .; v_call: TRBV28; cdr3_aa: CASSTLADTDTQYF; cdr3_nt: TGTGCCAGCAGCACGCTAGCAGACACAGATACGCAGTATTTT
j_call: TRBJ2-5; d_call: .; clone_size: few; v_call: TRBV6-2/TRBV6-3; cdr3_aa: CASSYSAAGSETQYF; cdr3_nt: TGTGCCAGCAGTTATTCCGCCGCAGGGTCAGAGACCCAGTACTTC
j_call: TRBJ2-3; d_call: TRBD2; clone_size: .; v_call: TRBV5-1; cdr3_aa: CASSPVPSGPDTQYF; cdr3_nt: TGCGCCAGCAGCCCGGTCCCTAGCGGGCCAGATACGCAGTATTTT
j_call: TRBJ1-3; d_call: .; clone_size: few; v_call: TRBV20-1; cdr3_aa: CSASPAGNTIYF; cdr3_nt: TGCAGTGCTAGTCCAGCTGGAAACACCATATATTTT
j_call: TRBJ1-4; d_call: .; clone_size: .; v_call: TRBV5-6; cdr3_aa: CASSLGGPRANEKLFF; cdr3_nt: TGTGCCAGCAGCTTGGGAGGGCCACGAGCTAATGAAAAACTGTTTTTT
j_call: TRBJ2-7; d_call: .; clone_size: .; v_call: TRBV7-2; cdr3_aa: CASSNPTRYEQYF; cdr3_nt: TGTGCCAGCAGCAACCCGACACGATACGAGCAGTACTTC
j_call: TRBJ1-3; d_call: .; clone_size: .; v_call: TRBV6-1; cdr3_aa: CASSEWEGNSGNTIYF; cdr3_nt: TGTGCCAGCAGTGAATGGGAGGGGAACTCTGGAAACACCATATATTTT
j_call: TRBJ2-1; d_call: TRBD1; clone_size: .; v_call: TRBV2; cdr3_aa: CASREGGSSYNEQFF; cdr3_nt: TGTGCCAGCAGGGAAGGGGGCAGCTCCTACAATGAGCAGTTCTTC
j_call: TRBJ1-4; d_call: .; clone_size: .; v_call: TRBV4-3; cdr3_aa: CASSQDRGSVATNEKLFF; cdr3_nt: TGCGCCAGCAGCCAAGATAGGGGCAGCGTAGCAACTAATGAAAAACTGTTTTTT
j_call: TRBJ1-1; d_call: TRBD1; clone_size: .; v_call: TRBV5-1; cdr3_aa: CASSLGGGQYTEAFF; cdr3_nt: TGCGCCAGCAGCTTGGGAGGGGGACAGTACACTGAAGCTTTCTTT
j_call: TRBJ1-2; d_call: .; clone_size: .; v_call: TRBV19; cdr3_aa: CASSIDWSISYGYTF; cdr3_nt: TGTGCCAGTAGTATAGATTGGAGCATTAGCTATGGCTACACCTTC